The source of this T cell receptor (beta chain) is a study of response to subunit inactivated influenza vaccine. Whole-study results and caveats: Authors proposed each seasonal influenza vaccination draws in few new T cells.

Trimming cost V 3 bases and J 4 bases; bases outside gene matches: 5. In germline, CDR1 is SGDLS, CDR2 YYNGEE. CDR3 length: 14 residues. This clonotype was seen at least ten times. Its antigen remains unidentified. One entry per CDR3 protein results from TCRdb running MiXCR on the RT-PCR reads. This table has 500,000 or so distinct CDR3 sequences, approximately 11% appearing once. This chain connects TRBV9 to TRBJ1-2, with 8 bases fitting TRBD1. The origin of this receptor is a man aged 50-60 years who received an inactivated influenza vaccine. The sample was PBMCs from blood, taken 45 days after vaccination. The CDR3 here is CASSAGQGAYGYTF. In DNA, the CDR3 is TGTGCCAGCAGCGCCGGACAGGGAGCCTATGGCTACACCTTC.